These T cell receptor beta chains were read from a single sample in a study of patients and donors after allogeneic stem cell transplantation. MiXCR was run by TCRdb on the RT-PCR reads, yielding one entry per CDR3 protein. The profile shows a few hundred thousand distinct CDR3 sequences, 38% of them singletons. What was sequenced was blood, either unsorted or a sorted T cell fraction (not recorded which). These receptors were collected from a human donor who was either an allogeneic HSCT recipient or a stem cell or donor lymphocyte infusion donor (not recorded which). It is not recorded whose cells these are; they may come from a transplant donor. Each CDR3 is given with its conserved first and last residue. D genes are given only for firm matches. Expanded clones are given a class, and other clones once, few, many or no size at all.

J gene: TRBJ1-4; clone size: few; D gene: NA; V gene: TRBV7-8; CDR3 DNA: TGTGCCAGCAGCTTAGGCGTGACAGGCGCCGAAAAACTGTTTTTT; CDR3 protein: CASSLGVTGAEKLFF
J gene: TRBJ2-5; clone size: NA; D gene: NA; V gene: TRBV6-5; CDR3 DNA: TGTGCCAGCAGTCCCAACACAGATCAGTACCAAGAGACCCAGTACTTC; CDR3 protein: CASSPNTDQYQETQYF
J gene: TRBJ1-1; clone size: NA; D gene: NA; V gene: TRBV5-1; CDR3 DNA: TGCGCCAGCAGCTTAGGACAGAGCATGAACACTGAAGCTTTCTTT; CDR3 protein: CASSLGQSMNTEAFF
J gene: TRBJ1-5; clone size: once; D gene: TRBD1; V gene: TRBV20-1; CDR3 DNA: TGCAGTGCGAGAGGGCGGCAGGGGGTCCTGAATCAGCCCCAGCATTTT; CDR3 protein: CSARGRQGVLNQPQHF
J gene: TRBJ2-7; clone size: NA; D gene: TRBD1; V gene: TRBV28; CDR3 DNA: TGTGCCACCATGGACAGGGGGCACTCCTACGAGCAGTACTTC; CDR3 protein: CATMDRGHSYEQYF
J gene: TRBJ2-1; clone size: once; D gene: NA; V gene: TRBV10-3; CDR3 DNA: TGTGCCGCCGCCGACGGGTTCTACAATGAGCAGTTCTTC; CDR3 protein: CAAADGFYNEQFF
J gene: TRBJ2-2; clone size: NA; D gene: TRBD1; V gene: TRBV6-5; CDR3 DNA: TGTGCCAGCAGACTATGGACAGGGGGGAGTTCGGAGCTGTTTTTT; CDR3 protein: CASRLWTGGSSELFF
J gene: TRBJ1-2; clone size: few; D gene: TRBD1; V gene: TRBV20-1; CDR3 DNA: TGCAGTGCCACGCCGGGACAGGGGGAGGGCTACACCTTC; CDR3 protein: CSATPGQGEGYTF
J gene: TRBJ1-1; clone size: NA; D gene: TRBD1; V gene: TRBV18; CDR3 DNA: TGTGCCAGCTCACCAGCCCCCACAGGGGCGAACCTGAACACTGAAGCTTTCTTT; CDR3 protein: CASSPAPTGANLNTEAFF
J gene: TRBJ1-1; clone size: many; D gene: NA; V gene: TRBV15; CDR3 DNA: TGTGCCACCAGCAGAGATCTTCATAGGGGCACTGAAGCTTTCTTT; CDR3 protein: CATSRDLHRGTEAFF
J gene: TRBJ2-7; clone size: NA; D gene: NA; V gene: TRBV7-9; CDR3 DNA: TGTGCCAGCAGCTTAAGGGGGAAGCAGTACTTC; CDR3 protein: CASSLRGKQYF
J gene: TRBJ2-3; clone size: NA; D gene: NA; V gene: TRBV5-1; CDR3 DNA: TGCGCCAGCAGCTTGGATACCAGGAACACAGATACGCAGTATTTT; CDR3 protein: CASSLDTRNTDTQYF
J gene: TRBJ2-7; clone size: NA; D gene: TRBD2; V gene: TRBV20-1; CDR3 DNA: TGCAGTGCTACTTCGGGAGGGTTCTTCTACGAGCAGTACTTC; CDR3 protein: CSATSGGFFYEQYF
J gene: TRBJ1-2; clone size: NA; D gene: NA; V gene: TRBV11-2; CDR3 DNA: TGTGCCAGCAGCTTTTCAGGGGTACGGTATGGCTACACCTTC; CDR3 protein: CASSFSGVRYGYTF
J gene: TRBJ1-2; clone size: NA; D gene: TRBD1; V gene: TRBV4-3; CDR3 DNA: TGCGCCAGCAGCCAACCAGGGGGGTTCTATGGCTACACCTTC; CDR3 protein: CASSQPGGFYGYTF
J gene: TRBJ2-2; clone size: NA; D gene: NA; V gene: TRBV11-2; CDR3 DNA: TGTGCCAGCAGTAAACCCGGGGGTTGGACCGGGGAGCTGTTTTTT; CDR3 protein: CASSKPGGWTGELFF
J gene: TRBJ2-3; clone size: few; D gene: NA; V gene: TRBV9; CDR3 DNA: TGTGCCAGCAGCGTAGAGGGCTACACAGATACGCAGTATTTT; CDR3 protein: CASSVEGYTDTQYF
J gene: TRBJ2-4; clone size: once; D gene: NA; V gene: TRBV4-2; CDR3 DNA: TGTGCCAGCAGCCACAACAAGGTTCAGCGGAACATTCAGTACTTC; CDR3 protein: CASSHNKVQRNIQYF
J gene: TRBJ2-7; clone size: few; D gene: TRBD2; V gene: TRBV4-1; CDR3 DNA: TGCGCCAGCAGCCCTAGACTAGCGGGGGGGCCCTACGAGCAGTACTTC; CDR3 protein: CASSPRLAGGPYEQYF
J gene: TRBJ1-6; clone size: NA; D gene: NA; V gene: TRBV4-2; CDR3 DNA: TGTGCCAGCAGCCAAGAAGGGACGGTGAATTCACCCCTCCACTTT; CDR3 protein: CASSQEGTVNSPLHF
J gene: TRBJ1-2; clone size: NA; D gene: TRBD1; V gene: TRBV20-1; CDR3 DNA: TGCAGTGCAGGGACAGGGCACTATGGCTACACCTTC; CDR3 protein: CSAGTGHYGYTF
J gene: TRBJ2-6; clone size: NA; D gene: NA; V gene: TRBV9; CDR3 DNA: TGTGCCAGCAACCTGCCTGGGGCCAACGTCCTGACTTTC; CDR3 protein: CASNLPGANVLTF
J gene: TRBJ2-2; clone size: NA; D gene: NA; V gene: TRBV5-1; CDR3 DNA: TGCGCCAGCAGCTCGAAAACTGGGAACACCGGGGAGCTGTTTTTT; CDR3 protein: CASSSKTGNTGELFF
J gene: TRBJ1-2; clone size: NA; D gene: NA; V gene: TRBV27; CDR3 DNA: TGTGCCAGCAGTTTATCGATCCATACTAACTATGGCTACACCTTC; CDR3 protein: CASSLSIHTNYGYTF
J gene: TRBJ2-5; clone size: NA; D gene: TRBD2; V gene: TRBV5-1; CDR3 DNA: TGCGCCAGCGGGGGACTAGCGGGGGGCCGGACCCAGTACTTC; CDR3 protein: CASGGLAGGRTQYF
J gene: TRBJ2-7; clone size: few; D gene: NA; V gene: TRBV3-1; CDR3 DNA: TGTGCCAGCAGCCAAATGCAGTCCTACGAGCAGTACTTC; CDR3 protein: CASSQMQSYEQYF
J gene: TRBJ1-1; clone size: few; D gene: NA; V gene: TRBV2; CDR3 DNA: TGTGCCACCACCGTGACAGGCTGGTACACTGAAGCTTTCTTT; CDR3 protein: CATTVTGWYTEAFF
J gene: TRBJ1-2; clone size: few; D gene: NA; V gene: TRBV18; CDR3 DNA: TGTGCCAGCTCACCCCCGACGGGGGCTTATGGCTACACCTTC; CDR3 protein: CASSPPTGAYGYTF
J gene: TRBJ1-2; clone size: NA; D gene: NA; V gene: TRBV20-1; CDR3 DNA: TGCAGTGCTAGGAAAGTCTCGTCAAGGCCCGCGCGTGGCTACACCTTC; CDR3 protein: CSARKVSSRPARGYTF
J gene: TRBJ2-3; clone size: NA; D gene: NA; V gene: TRBV27; CDR3 DNA: TGTGCCAGCAGTTTATGGGGAGGGGGGCCCTCCACAGATACGCAGTATTTT; CDR3 protein: CASSLWGGGPSTDTQYF
J gene: TRBJ1-1; clone size: NA; D gene: TRBD1; V gene: TRBV5-1; CDR3 DNA: TGCGCCAGCAGACAGGACAGGGCGAACACTGAAGCTTTCTTT; CDR3 protein: CASRQDRANTEAFF
J gene: TRBJ1-1; clone size: NA; D gene: NA; V gene: TRBV20-1; CDR3 DNA: TGCAGTGCTCAGGGAGCAGGGCCGAACACTGAAGCTTTCTTT; CDR3 protein: CSAQGAGPNTEAFF
J gene: TRBJ1-5; clone size: few; D gene: NA; V gene: TRBV7-2; CDR3 DNA: TGTGCCAGCAGCTTAGGAGTAGACGGAACTCAGCCCCAGCATTTT; CDR3 protein: CASSLGVDGTQPQHF
J gene: TRBJ1-6; clone size: NA; D gene: TRBD1; V gene: TRBV5-1; CDR3 DNA: TGCGCCAGCAGCTTAGGGACAGGGGTTAATTCACCCCTCCACTTT; CDR3 protein: CASSLGTGVNSPLHF
J gene: TRBJ2-7; clone size: NA; D gene: NA; V gene: TRBV10-3; CDR3 DNA: TGTGCCATCAGTGAGAATAAGGGAACAGCGCAGTACTTC; CDR3 protein: CAISENKGTAQYF
J gene: TRBJ1-6; clone size: NA; D gene: NA; V gene: TRBV20-1; CDR3 DNA: TGCAGTGTCACCGAGGGGTGGTCACCCCTCCACTTT; CDR3 protein: CSVTEGWSPLHF
J gene: TRBJ1-6; clone size: few; D gene: NA; V gene: TRBV20-1; CDR3 DNA: TGCAGTGCTGAGGGACGGGCAAATTCACCCCTCCACTTT; CDR3 protein: CSAEGRANSPLHF
J gene: TRBJ2-5; clone size: NA; D gene: TRBD2; V gene: TRBV12-3/TRBV12-4; CDR3 DNA: TGTGCCAGCAGTTTAGGGGCTAGCGGGGGCCTCGGAGAGACCCAGTACTTC; CDR3 protein: CASSLGASGGLGETQYF
J gene: TRBJ1-1; clone size: few; D gene: NA; V gene: TRBV7-9; CDR3 DNA: TGTGCCAGCAGCTTTGTACAGATTGTGCCTGAAGCTTTCTTT; CDR3 protein: CASSFVQIVPEAFF
J gene: TRBJ2-7; clone size: few; D gene: NA; V gene: TRBV4-1; CDR3 DNA: TGCGCCAGCAGCCAAGTGGCAGATTCTTACGAGCAGTACTTC; CDR3 protein: CASSQVADSYEQYF
J gene: TRBJ1-2; clone size: once; D gene: NA; V gene: TRBV11-2; CDR3 DNA: TGTGCCAGCAGCTTAGGCGGATATAGGCTAGCTAACTATGGCTACACCTTC; CDR3 protein: CASSLGGYRLANYGYTF